This TCR beta chain emerged from a study of T cells in localized non-small cell lung cancer. Study-wide findings and caveats: Out of the top 100 tumor clones, a median around 57 were seen in adjacent lung.

Notes on this clone: The antigen remains unidentified.

The data were produced by immunoSEQ multiplex PCR, yet TCRdb's version contains in-frame clones alone and is incomplete. The profile shows just over 20,000 clones, more than 75% of them singletons. The CDR3 runs to 16 residues. Germline values: CDR1 SEHNR, CDR2 FQNEAQ (reference sequence). With 5 bases clipped from V and 2 bases from J, the junction kept 8 bases outside the gene matches. This TCR derives from a woman between 35 and 75 years old with stage II squamous cell lung carcinoma. Sample: PBMCs, taken before any cancer treatment. V usage is TRBV7-9 and J usage is TRBJ2-1; 8 positions match TRBD2. Written as DNA, the CDR3 is TGTGCCAGCAGCCCAGTACTAGCGGCAACCTACAATGAGCAGTTCTTC. It yields the protein CASSPVLAATYNEQFF.